This entry concerns a single T cell receptor beta chain. The target antigen is unknown. PCR amplification relied on 60 Vbeta primers (plus 13 Jbeta primers). Produced via immunoSEQ multiplex PCR; TCRdb's table is partial and in-frame only. The table lists under 200,000 clones, roughly 68% of them singletons, with 1.5% to 2% in the top ten. The CDR3 has 15 residues. V dropped 5 bases and J dropped 6 bases, with 20 bases sitting between them. The germline gives CDR1 SGHVS, CDR2 FQNEAQ. The data derive from a study of cytomegalovirus exposure and HLA in healthy donors. Looking at the study overall: Among the 300 to 500 genotyped donors, 81% were placed in the Caucasian-associated ancestry cluster.

Study results and limitations: Earlier analysis found most TCR beta V segments productive about 87% or about 30% of the time. Most TCR sequences were seen very rarely across donors, but some public TCRs occurred in many.

Sequenced material: PBMCs. The TCR originated in a young woman in good health and CMV-seronegative. This chain links TRBV7-8 with TRBJ2-7, with a tentative D call TRBD1 (6 bases). CDR3 in amino acids: CASSVTGTKDGEQYF. The CDR3 DNA reads as TGTGCCAGCAGCGTGACCGGGACAAAAGACGGCGAGCAGTACTTC.